These 3 T cell receptor beta chains share one sample of origin, sequenced in a study of beta chain features in type 1 diabetes. Notes on the study in general: Moderate yet significant TCRB CDR3 shortening was seen in Type 1 diabetes patients in all four CD4+ subsets.

Since all of the isolated RNA was reverse transcribed, expressed TCRB transcripts were what got sequenced. Assay: immunoSEQ multiplex PCR; the TCRdb copy retains only in-frame clones and omits some. This table has 600,000 to 750,000 clones, around 11% appearing once. Antigen specificity for these receptors is unknown. The sequenced sample was naive CD4+ T cells from blood. The receptors shown here come from a man aged 25-45 years with type 1 diabetes.

Only a few counts were recorded for this clone. The chain employs TRBV6-5 and TRBJ2-5; D unclear. The DNA end favors TRBJ2-7, so the J call may be wrong. The germline V gene has CDR1 MNHEY and CDR2 SVGAGI. This CDR3 is built from 15 residues. CDR3 loop: CASSYSAQLSNEQYF. The CDR3 DNA is TGTGCCAGCAGTTACTCGGCCCAGTTGTCCAACGAGCAGTACTTC.

Details on this clone: The sample has other DNA sequences that encode this CDR3 too. CDR3 in DNA: TGTGCCAGCAGCTGGACTAGCGGGGGTGAGACCCAGTACTTC. Its translation: CASSWTSGGETQYF. The rearrangement links TRBV7-2 to TRBJ2-5, with TRBD2 matching 13 bases. CDR1 is SGHTA and CDR2 is FQGNSA in the germline V gene. The CDR3 runs 14 residues. After removal of 4 bases from V and 5 bases from J, the junction contained 1 base not matched to a gene.

The J gene is TRBJ2-5, the V gene TRBV7-9, with unresolved D. Germline V gene lookup returns CDR1 SEHNR and CDR2 FQNEAQ (reference sequence). CDR3 length equals 11 residues. V was pared by 7 bases and J by 5 bases, with 8 bases between. CDR3 coding DNA: TGTGCCAGCACCATGGTGGAGACCCAGTACTTC. Protein product: CASTMVETQYF. The full variable domain, completed using reference TRBV7-9 and TRBJ2-5, is DTGVSQNPRHKITKRGQNVTFRCDPISEHNRLYWYRQTLGQGPEFLTYFQNEAQLEKSRLLSDRFSAERPKGSFSTLEIQRTEQGDSAMYLCASTMVETQYFGPGTRLLVL.